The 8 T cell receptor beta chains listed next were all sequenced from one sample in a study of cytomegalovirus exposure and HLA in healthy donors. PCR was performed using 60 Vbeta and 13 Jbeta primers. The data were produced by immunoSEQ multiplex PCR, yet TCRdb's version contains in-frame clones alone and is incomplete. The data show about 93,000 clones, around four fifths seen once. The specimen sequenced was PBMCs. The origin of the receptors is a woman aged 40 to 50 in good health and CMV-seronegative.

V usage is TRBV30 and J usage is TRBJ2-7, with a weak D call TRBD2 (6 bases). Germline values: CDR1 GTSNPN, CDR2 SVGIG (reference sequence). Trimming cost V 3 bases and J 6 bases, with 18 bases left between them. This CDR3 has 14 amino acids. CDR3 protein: CAWSQTRTNREQYF. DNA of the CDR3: TGTGCCTGGAGCCAAACCCGGACTAACCGCGAGCAGTACTTC.

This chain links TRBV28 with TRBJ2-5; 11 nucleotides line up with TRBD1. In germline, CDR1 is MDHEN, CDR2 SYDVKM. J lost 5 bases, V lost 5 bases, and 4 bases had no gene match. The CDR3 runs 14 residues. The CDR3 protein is CASSMDRGLETQYF. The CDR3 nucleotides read TGTGCCAGCAGTATGGACAGGGGGCTGGAGACCCAGTACTTC.

The DNA for the CDR3 is TGTGCCAGCTCACCAAAAGCGGGAGGGTATGGAGATACGCAGTATTTT. Its protein is CASSPKAGGYGDTQYF. The chain has TRBV18 and TRBJ2-3, with 10 bases lining up with TRBD2. J lost 5 bases, V lost 2 bases, and 7 bases had no gene match. The germline CDR1 and CDR2 sequences are KGHSH and LQKENI. The CDR3 sequence is 16 residues long.

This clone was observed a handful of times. The CDR3 protein is CASSFSGGLVGQFF. As DNA, the CDR3 is TGTGCCAGCAGTTTTAGCGGGGGCCTCGTTGGGCAGTTCTTC. The chain joins TRBV27 to TRBJ2-1; 9 bases match TRBD2. The V gene end was trimmed by 3 bases and the J gene end by 12 bases; junction bases not matched to a gene: 9. There are 14 residues in the CDR3. CDR1 MNHEY and CDR2 SMNVEV come from the germline V gene (reference sequence).

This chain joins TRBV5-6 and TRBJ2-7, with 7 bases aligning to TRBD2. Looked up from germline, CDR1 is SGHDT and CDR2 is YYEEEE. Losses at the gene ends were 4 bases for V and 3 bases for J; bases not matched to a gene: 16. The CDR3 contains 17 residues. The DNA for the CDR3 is TGTGCCAGCAGCCCCAGAGTAGCGGGCCTAAAAATCTACGAGCAGTACTTC. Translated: CASSPRVAGLKIYEQYF.

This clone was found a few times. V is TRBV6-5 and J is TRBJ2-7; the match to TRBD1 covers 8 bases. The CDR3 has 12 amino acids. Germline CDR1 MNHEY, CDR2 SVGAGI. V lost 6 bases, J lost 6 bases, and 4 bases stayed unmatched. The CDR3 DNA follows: TGTGCCAGCAGCCGTACAGGGGGCGAGCAGTACTTC. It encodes CASSRTGGEQYF.

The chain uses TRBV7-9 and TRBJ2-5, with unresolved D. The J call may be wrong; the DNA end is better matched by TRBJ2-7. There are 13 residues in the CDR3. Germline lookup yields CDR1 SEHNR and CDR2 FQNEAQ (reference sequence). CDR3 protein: CASSFPVAYEQYF. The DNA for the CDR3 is TGTGCCAGCAGCTTTCCAGTAGCCTACGAGCAGTACTTC.

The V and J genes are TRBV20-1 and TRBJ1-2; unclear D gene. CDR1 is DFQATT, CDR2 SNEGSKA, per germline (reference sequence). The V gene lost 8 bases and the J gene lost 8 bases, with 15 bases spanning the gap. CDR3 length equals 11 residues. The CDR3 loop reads CSCYGVRGYTF. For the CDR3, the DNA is TGCAGTTGTTACGGGGTCCGCGGCTACACCTTC.